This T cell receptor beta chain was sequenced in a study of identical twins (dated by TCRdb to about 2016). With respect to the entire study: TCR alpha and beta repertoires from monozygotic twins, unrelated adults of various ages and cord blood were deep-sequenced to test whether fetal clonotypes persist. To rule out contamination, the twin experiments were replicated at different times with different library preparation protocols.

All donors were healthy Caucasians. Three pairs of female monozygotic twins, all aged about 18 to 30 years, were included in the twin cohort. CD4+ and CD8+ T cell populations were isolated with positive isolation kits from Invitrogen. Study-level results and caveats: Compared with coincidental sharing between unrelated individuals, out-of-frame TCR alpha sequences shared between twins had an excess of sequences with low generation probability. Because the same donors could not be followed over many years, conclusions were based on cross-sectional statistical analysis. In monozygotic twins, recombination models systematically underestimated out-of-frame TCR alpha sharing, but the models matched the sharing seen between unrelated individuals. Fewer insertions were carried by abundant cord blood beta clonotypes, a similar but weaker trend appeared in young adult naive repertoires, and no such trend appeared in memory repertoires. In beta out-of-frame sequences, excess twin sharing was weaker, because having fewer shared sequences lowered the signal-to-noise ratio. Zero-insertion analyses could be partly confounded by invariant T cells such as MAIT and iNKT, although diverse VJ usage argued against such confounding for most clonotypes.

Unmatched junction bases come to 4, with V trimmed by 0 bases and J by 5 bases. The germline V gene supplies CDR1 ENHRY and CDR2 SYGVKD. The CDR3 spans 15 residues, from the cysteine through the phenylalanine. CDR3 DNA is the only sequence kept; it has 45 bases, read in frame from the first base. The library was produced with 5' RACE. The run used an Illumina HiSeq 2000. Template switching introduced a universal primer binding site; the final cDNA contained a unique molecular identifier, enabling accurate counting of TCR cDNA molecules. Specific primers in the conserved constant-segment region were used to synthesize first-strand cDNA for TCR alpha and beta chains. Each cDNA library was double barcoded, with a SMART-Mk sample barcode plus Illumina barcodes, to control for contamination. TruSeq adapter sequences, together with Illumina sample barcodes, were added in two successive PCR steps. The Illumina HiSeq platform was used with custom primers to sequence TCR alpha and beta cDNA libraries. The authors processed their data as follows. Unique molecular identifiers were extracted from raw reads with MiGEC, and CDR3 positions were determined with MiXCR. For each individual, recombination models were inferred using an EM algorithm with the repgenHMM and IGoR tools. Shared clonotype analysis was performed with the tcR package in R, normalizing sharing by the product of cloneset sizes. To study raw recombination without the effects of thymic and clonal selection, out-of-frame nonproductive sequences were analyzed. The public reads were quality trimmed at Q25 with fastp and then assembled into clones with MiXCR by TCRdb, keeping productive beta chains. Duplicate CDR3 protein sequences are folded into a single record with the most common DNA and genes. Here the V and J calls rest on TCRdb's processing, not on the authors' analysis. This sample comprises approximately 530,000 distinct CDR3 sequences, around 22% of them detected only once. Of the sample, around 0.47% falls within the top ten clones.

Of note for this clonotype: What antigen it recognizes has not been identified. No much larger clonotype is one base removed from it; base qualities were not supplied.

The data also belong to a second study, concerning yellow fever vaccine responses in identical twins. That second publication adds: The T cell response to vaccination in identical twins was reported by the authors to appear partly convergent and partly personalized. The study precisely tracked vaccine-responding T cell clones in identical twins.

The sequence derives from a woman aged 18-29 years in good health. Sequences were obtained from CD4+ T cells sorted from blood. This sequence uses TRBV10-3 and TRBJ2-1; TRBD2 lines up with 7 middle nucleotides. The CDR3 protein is CAISESGTTHNEQFF. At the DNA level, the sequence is TGTGCCATCAGTGAGTCGGGGACTACGCACAATGAGCAGTTCTTC.